This note documents a single TCR beta chain sequence. This clone appeared a few times. It lacks a known antigen. It has no much larger one-base neighbor in the sample; base qualities were not kept. The CDR3, cysteine through phenylalanine, is 13 amino acids long. Only the CDR3 DNA stays, 39 bases, in frame from base 1. As encoded in the germline V gene, CDR1 is LGHNA while CDR2 is YSLEER. V gives up 0 bases and J gives up 7 bases, and the segment between their germline ends measures 7 bases. The collaborating institutions used their own protocols to collect whole blood in K2EDTA tubes. For TCRbeta analysis, collaborator samples were shipped as frozen whole blood, as isolated PBMCs, or as DNA extracted from either sample type. TCRbeta CDR3 regions were amplified from genomic DNA using the immunoSEQ Assay, a bias-controlled multiplex PCR. The paper's data handling went like this. Within the assay, amplification of reference gene primers was used to estimate how many nucleated cells each sample contained. To quantify the absolute abundance of each unique TCRbeta CDR3 rearrangement, sequence reads were collapsed and filtered. Productive Simpson clonality was computed per sample as the square root of Simpson's diversity index over productive rearrangements. TCRdb limited this immuneACCESS table to in-frame rearrangements with V and J called. A share of clones is missing; checked studies link under half to unresolved V genes, and the rest is unexplained. That table is the source of V, J and clone size, and D and trimming were worked out from the DNA. This sample is represented by more than 110,000 clones; approximately 83% of them were singletons. Together, the top ten hold 3% to 5% of the sample.

The sample comes from a study of blood T cell repertoires in COVID-19 (dated by TCRdb to the early 2020s). Study-level background: Samples from collaborators originated in the United States, Italy and Spain and spanned both the acute and convalescent phases of COVID-19. The prospective study material was composed of cDNA or gDNA derived from T cells, B-cell-depleted T cells, or PBMCs. The dataset comprised deeply sampled blood TCRbeta repertoires from subjects exposed to, actively infected with, or recovered from COVID-19. The repertoires were made available in a free public database intended to serve as a resource for research on the immune response to SARS-CoV-2. Samples were obtained from the ongoing ImmuneRACE study (first 160 participants) and from over 1,000 subjects provided by 6 global collaborators. A de-identified subject ID, COVID-19 status, age in years and sex were almost always included in the sample metadata. HLA class I and class II types, where available, came from metadata supplied by the sample provider rather than from assay-based typing.

Overall study results and their limits: The amount of clinical and demographic metadata varied by source and participant and was provided uncurated.

Sequenced: peripheral blood. The receptor was isolated from a woman aged 60-70 years with acute or convalescent COVID-19. The sequence is built from TRBV4-3 and TRBJ1-5; the D segment could be TRBD1, given 5 matching bases. Here is the DNA: TGCGCCAGCAGCCAAGAACCAGGGCAGCCCCAGCATTTT. Protein translation: CASSQEPGQPQHF.